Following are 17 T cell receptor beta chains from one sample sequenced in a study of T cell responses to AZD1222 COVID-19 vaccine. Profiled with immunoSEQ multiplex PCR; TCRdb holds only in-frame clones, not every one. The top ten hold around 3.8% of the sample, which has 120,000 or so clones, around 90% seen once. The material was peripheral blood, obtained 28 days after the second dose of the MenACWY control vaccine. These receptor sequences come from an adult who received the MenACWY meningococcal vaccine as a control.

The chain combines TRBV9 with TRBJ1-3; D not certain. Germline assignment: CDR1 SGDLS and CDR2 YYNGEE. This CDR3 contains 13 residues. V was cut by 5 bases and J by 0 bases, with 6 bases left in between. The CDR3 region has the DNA TGTGCCAGCAGTCCCCTCTCTGGAAACACCATATATTTT. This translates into CASSPLSGNTIYF.

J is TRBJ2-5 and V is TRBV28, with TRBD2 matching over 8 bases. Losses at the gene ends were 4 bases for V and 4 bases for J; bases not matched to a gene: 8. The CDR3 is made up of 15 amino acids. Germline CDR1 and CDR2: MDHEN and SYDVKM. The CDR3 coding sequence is TGTGCCAGCAGTTCCAAGCGGGAGTTGCGAGAGACCCAGTACTTC. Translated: CASSSKRELRETQYF. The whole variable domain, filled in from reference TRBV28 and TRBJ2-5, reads DVKVTQSSRYLVKRTGEKVFLECVQDMDHENMFWYRQDPGLGLRLIYFSYDVKMKEKGDIPEGYSVSREKKERFSLILESASTNQTSMYLCASSSKRELRETQYFGPGTRLLVL.

DNA for the CDR3: TGTGCCAGCAGCGAAGGACAGGGGGCGACTAACTATGGCTACACCTTC. As protein: CASSEGQGATNYGYTF. The chain employs TRBV13 and TRBJ1-2; 11 bases fit TRBD1. Germline CDR1 PRHDT, CDR2 FYEKMQ (reference sequence). The V segment lost 5 bases and the J segment 0 bases; nucleotides outside the gene matches: 5. CDR3 size: 16 residues.

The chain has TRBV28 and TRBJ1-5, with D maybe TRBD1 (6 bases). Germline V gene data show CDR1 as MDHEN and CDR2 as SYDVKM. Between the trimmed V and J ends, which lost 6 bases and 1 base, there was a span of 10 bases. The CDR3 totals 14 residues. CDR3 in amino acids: CASRGGLSNQPQHF. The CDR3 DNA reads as TGTGCCAGCAGAGGGGGGCTAAGCAATCAGCCCCAGCATTTT.

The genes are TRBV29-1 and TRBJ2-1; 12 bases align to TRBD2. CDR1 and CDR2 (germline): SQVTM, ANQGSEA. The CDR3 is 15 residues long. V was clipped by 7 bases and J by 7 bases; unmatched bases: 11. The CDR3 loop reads CSAATRLAGGNEQFF. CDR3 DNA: TGCAGCGCCGCGACTCGGCTAGCGGGGGGGAATGAGCAGTTCTTC.

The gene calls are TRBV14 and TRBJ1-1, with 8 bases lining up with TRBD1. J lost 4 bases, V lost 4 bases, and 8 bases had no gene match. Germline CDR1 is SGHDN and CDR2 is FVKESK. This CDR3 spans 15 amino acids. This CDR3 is CASSLRQGPGTEAFF. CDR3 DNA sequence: TGTGCCAGCAGCCTTCGACAGGGGCCAGGCACTGAAGCTTTCTTT.

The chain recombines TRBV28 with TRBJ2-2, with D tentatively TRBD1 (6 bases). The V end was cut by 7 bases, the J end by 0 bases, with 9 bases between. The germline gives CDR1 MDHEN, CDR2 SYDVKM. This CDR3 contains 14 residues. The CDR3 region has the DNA TGTGCCAGCAAACAGGGAGCGAACACCGGGGAGCTGTTTTTT. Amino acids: CASKQGANTGELFF.

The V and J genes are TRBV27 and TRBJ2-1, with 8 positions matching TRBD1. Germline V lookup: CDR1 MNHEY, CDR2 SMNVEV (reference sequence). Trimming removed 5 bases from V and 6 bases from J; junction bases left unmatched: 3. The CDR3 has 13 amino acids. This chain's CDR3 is CASSTTGGNEQFF. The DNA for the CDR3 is TGTGCCAGCAGTACTACAGGGGGCAATGAGCAGTTCTTC.

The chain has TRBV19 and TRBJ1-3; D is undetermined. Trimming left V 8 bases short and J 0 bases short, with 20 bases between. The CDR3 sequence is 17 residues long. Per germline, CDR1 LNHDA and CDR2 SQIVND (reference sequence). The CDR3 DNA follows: TGTGCCAGTCGTCGGGATCCTACAAGGCACTCTGGAAACACCATATATTTT. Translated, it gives CASRRDPTRHSGNTIYF.

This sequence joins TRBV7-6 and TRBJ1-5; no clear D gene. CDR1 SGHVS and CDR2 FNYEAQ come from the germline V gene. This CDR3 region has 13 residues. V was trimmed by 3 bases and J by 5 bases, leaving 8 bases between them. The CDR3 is CASSFGVDQPQHF. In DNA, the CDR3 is TGTGCCAGCAGCTTTGGGGTGGATCAGCCCCAGCATTTT.

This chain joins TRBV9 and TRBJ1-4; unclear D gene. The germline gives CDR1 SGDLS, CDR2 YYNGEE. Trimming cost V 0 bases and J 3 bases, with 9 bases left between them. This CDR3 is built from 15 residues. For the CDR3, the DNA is TGTGCCAGCAGCGTAGGTAAAGGCCCTAATGAAAAACTGTTTTTT. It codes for CASSVGKGPNEKLFF.

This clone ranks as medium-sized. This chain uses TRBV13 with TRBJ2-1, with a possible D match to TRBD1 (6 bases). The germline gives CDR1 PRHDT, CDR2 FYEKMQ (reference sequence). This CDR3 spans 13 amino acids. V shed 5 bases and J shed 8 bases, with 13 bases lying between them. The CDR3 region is CASSPRTVHEQFF. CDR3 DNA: TGTGCCAGCAGCCCCCGGACAGTCCATGAGCAGTTCTTC.

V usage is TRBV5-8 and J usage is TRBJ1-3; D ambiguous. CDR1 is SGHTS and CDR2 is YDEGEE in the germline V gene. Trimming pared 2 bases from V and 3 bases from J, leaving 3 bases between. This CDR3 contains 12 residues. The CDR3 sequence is CASSLYGNTIYF. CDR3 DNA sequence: TGTGCCAGCAGCTTATATGGAAACACCATATATTTT.

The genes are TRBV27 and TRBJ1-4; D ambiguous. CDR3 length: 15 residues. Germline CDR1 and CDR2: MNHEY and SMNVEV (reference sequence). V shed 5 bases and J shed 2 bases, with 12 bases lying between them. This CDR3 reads CASSEGGLTNEKLFF. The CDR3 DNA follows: TGTGCCAGCAGTGAGGGCGGGCTGACTAATGAAAAACTGTTTTTT.

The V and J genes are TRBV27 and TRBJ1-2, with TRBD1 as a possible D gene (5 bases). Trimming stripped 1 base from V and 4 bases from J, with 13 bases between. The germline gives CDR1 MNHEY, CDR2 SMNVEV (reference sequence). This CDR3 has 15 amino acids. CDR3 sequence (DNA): TGTGCCAGCAGTTTATACCCCACAGGAGCCTATGGCTACACCTTC. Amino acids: CASSLYPTGAYGYTF.

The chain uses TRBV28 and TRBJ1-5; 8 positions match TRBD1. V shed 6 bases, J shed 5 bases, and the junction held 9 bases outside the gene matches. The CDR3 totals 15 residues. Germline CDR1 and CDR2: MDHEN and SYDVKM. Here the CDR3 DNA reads TGTGCCAGCAGCTCCGACAGGGGAAGCGATCAGCCCCAGCATTTT. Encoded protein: CASSSDRGSDQPQHF.

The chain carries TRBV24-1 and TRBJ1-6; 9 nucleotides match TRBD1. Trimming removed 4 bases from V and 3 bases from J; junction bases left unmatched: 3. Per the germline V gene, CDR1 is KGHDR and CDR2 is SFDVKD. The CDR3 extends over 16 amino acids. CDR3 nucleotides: TGTGCCACCAGTGAGCGGGACAGGGTCTATAATTCACCCCTCCACTTT. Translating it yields CATSERDRVYNSPLHF.